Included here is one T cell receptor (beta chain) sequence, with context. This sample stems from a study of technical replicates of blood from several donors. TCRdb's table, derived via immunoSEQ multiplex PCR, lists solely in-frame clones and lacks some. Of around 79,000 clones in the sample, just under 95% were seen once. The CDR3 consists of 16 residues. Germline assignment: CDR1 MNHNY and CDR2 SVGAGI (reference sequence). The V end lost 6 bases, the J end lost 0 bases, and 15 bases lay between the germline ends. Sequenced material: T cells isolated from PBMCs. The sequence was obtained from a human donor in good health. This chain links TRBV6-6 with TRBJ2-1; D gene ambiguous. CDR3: CASSNPEQNSYNEQFF. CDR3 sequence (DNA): TGTGCCAGCAGCAACCCCGAACAGAACTCCTACAATGAGCAGTTCTTC.